The clone carrying this T cell receptor (beta chain) was counted many times. This record comes from a study of T-cell reconstitution after alpha-beta-depleted transplantation in children. CDR1 is DFQATT, CDR2 SNEGSKA, per germline (reference sequence). Trimming took 0 bases from V and 0 from J, leaving 9 bases between them. The CDR3 is 15 residues long. A library of TCRbeta sequences, prepared with unique molecular identifiers, was generated. TCRdb used MiXCR to reprocess the PCR reads, holding one entry per CDR3 protein. The repertoire consists of around 500,000 distinct CDR3 sequences, with around 12% occurring once and the leading ten covering around 5.8%.

The specimen was PBMCs from the stem cell graft donor, collected from the stem cell graft. The genes are TRBV20-1 and TRBJ1-5; no clear D gene. The sequence derives from a human donor who donated a stem cell graft to a child with combined immunodeficiency. As DNA, the CDR3 is TGCAGTGCTAGAGATCCGGAGTATAGCAATCAGCCCCAGCATTTT. Amino acids: CSARDPEYSNQPQHF.